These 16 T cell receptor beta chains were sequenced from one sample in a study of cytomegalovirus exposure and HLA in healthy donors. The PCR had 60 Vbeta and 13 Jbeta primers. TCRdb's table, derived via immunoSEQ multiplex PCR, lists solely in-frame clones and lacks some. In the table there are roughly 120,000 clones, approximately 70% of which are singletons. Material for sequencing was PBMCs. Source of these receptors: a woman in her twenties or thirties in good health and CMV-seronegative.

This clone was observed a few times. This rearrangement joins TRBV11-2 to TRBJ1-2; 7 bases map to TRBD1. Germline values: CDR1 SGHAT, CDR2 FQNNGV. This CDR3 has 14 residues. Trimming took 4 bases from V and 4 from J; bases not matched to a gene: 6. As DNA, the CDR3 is TGTGCCAGCAGCTACTTCGGGACAGTCTATGGCTACACCTTC. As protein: CASSYFGTVYGYTF. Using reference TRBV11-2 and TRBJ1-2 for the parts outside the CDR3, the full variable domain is EAGVAQSPRYKIIEKRQSVAFWCNPISGHATLYWYQQILGQGPKLLIQFQNNGVVDDSQLPKDRFSAERLKGVDSTLKIQPAKLEDSAVYLCASSYFGTVYGYTFGSGTRLTVV.

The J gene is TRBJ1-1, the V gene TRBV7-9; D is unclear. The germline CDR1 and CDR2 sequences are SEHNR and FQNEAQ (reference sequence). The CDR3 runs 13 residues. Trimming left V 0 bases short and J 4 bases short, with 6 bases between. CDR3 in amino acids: CASSLARVTEAFF. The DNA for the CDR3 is TGTGCCAGCAGCTTAGCGAGGGTCACTGAAGCTTTCTTT. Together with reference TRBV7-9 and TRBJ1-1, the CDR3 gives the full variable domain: DTGVSQNPRHKITKRGQNVTFRCDPISEHNRLYWYRQTLGQGPEFLTYFQNEAQLEKSRLLSDRFSAERPKGSFSTLEIQRTEQGDSAMYLCASSLARVTEAFFGQGTRLTVV.

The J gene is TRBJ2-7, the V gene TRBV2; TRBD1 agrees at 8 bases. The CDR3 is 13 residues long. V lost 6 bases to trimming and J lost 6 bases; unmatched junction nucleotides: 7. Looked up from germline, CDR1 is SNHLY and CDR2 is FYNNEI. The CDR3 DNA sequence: TGTGCCAGCAGCCCCCTCGGACAGGGCGAGCAGTACTTC. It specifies CASSPLGQGEQYF.

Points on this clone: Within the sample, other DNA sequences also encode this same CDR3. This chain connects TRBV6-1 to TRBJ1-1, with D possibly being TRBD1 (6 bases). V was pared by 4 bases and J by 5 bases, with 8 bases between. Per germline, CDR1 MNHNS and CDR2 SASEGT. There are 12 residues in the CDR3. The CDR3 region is CASSVGGTEAFF. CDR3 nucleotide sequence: TGTGCCAGCAGTGTAGGGGGAACTGAAGCTTTCTTT.

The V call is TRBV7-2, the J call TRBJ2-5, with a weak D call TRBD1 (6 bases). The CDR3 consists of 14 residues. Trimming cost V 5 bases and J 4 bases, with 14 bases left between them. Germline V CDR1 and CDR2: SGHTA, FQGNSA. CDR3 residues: CASSPGQYRETQYF. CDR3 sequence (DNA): TGTGCCAGCAGCCCCGGACAGTATAGAGAGACCCAGTACTTC.

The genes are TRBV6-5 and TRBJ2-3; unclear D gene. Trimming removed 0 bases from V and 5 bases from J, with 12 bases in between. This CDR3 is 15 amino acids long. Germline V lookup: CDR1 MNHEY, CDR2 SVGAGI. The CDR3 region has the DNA TGTGCCAGCAGTTACTCTTTGGTGGGCGAAGATACGCAGTATTTT. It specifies CASSYSLVGEDTQYF.

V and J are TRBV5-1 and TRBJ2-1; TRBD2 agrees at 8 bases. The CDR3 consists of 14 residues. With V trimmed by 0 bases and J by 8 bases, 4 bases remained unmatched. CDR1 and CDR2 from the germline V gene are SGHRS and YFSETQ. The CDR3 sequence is CASSLGLASDEQFF. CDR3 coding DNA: TGCGCCAGCAGCTTGGGACTAGCGAGTGATGAGCAGTTCTTC. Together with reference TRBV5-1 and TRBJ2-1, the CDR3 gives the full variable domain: KAGVTQTPRYLIKTRGQQVTLSCSPISGHRSVSWYQQTPGQGLQFLFEYFSETQRNKGNFPGRFSGRQFSNSRSEMNVSTLELGDSALYLCASSLGLASDEQFFGPGTRLTVL.

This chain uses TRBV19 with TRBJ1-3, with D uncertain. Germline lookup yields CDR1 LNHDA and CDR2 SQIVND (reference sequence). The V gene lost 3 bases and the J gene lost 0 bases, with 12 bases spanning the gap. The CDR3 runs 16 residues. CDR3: CASSIQTPDSGNTIYF. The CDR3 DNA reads TGTGCCAGTAGTATCCAGACACCGGACTCTGGAAACACCATATATTTT.

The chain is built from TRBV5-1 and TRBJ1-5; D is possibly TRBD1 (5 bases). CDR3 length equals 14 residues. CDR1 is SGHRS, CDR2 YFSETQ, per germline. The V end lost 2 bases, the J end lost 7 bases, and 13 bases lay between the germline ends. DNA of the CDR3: TGCGCCAGCAGCTTTCAGGGAGGGTCACAGCCCCAGCATTTT. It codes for CASSFQGGSQPQHF.

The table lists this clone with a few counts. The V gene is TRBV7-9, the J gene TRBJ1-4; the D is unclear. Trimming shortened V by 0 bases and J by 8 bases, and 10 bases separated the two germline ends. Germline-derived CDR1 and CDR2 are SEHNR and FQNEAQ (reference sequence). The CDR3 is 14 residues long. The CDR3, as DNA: TGTGCCAGCAGCTTAGCCGGGGTTGGGGAAAAACTGTTTTTT. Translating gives CASSLAGVGEKLFF. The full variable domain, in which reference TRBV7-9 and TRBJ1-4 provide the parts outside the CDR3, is DTGVSQNPRHKITKRGQNVTFRCDPISEHNRLYWYRQTLGQGPEFLTYFQNEAQLEKSRLLSDRFSAERPKGSFSTLEIQRTEQGDSAMYLCASSLAGVGEKLFFGSGTQLSVL.

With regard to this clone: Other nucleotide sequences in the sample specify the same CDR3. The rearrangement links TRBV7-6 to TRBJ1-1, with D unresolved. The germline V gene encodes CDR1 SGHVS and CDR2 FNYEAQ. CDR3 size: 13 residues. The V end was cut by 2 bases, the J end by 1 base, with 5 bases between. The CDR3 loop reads CASSLQENTEAFF. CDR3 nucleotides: TGTGCCAGCAGCTTACAGGAGAACACTGAAGCTTTCTTT.

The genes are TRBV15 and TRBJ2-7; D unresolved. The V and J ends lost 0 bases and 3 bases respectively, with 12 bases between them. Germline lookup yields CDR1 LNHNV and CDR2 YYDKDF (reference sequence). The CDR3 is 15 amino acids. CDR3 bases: TGTGCCACCAGCAGAGATCAGTCAGGCTTCTACGAGCAGTACTTC. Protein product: CATSRDQSGFYEQYF.

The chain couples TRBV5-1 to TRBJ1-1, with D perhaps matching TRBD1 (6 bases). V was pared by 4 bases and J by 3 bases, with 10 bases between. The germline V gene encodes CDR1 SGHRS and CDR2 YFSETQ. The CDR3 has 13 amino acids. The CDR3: CASSVNRDTEAFF. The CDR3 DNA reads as TGCGCCAGCAGCGTGAACAGGGACACTGAAGCTTTCTTT.

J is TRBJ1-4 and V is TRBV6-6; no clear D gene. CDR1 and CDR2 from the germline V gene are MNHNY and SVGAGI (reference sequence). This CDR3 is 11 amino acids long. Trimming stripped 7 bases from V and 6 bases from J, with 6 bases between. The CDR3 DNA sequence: TGTGCCAGCACCCGGGATGAAAAACTGTTTTTT. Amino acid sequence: CASTRDEKLFF.

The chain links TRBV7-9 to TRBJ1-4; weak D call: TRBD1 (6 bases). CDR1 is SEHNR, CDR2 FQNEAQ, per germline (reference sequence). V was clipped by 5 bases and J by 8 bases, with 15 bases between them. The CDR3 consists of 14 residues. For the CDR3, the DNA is TGTGCCAGCAGCCCTGGACAGCTGACCGAAAAACTGTTTTTT. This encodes CASSPGQLTEKLFF.

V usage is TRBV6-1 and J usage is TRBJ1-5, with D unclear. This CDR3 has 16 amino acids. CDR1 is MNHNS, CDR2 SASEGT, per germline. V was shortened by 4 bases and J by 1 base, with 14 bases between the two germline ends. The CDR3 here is CASSGIDTRSNQPQHF. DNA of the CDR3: TGTGCCAGCAGTGGAATCGATACGAGGAGCAATCAGCCCCAGCATTTT.